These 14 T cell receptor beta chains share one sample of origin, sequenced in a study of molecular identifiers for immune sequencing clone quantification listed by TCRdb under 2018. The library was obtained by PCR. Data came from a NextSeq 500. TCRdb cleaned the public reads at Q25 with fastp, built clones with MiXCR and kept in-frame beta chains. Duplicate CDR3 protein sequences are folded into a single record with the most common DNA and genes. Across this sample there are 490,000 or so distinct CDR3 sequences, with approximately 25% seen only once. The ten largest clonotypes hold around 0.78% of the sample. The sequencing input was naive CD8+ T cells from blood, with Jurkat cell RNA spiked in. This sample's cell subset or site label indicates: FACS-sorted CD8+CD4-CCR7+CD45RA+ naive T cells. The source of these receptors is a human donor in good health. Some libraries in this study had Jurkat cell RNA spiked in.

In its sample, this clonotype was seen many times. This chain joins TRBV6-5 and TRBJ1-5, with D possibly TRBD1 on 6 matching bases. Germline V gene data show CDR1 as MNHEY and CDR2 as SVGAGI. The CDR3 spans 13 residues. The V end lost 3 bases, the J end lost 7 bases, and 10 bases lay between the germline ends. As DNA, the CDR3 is TGTGCCAGCAGTTATAGGGGGTGGCAGCCCCAGCATTTT. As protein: CASSYRGWQPQHF.

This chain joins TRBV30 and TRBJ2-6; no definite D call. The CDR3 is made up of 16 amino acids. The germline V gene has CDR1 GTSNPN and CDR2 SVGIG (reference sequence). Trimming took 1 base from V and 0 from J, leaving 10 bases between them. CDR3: CAWSGLIFSGANVLTF. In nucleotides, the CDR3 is TGTGCCTGGAGTGGACTCATTTTCTCTGGGGCCAACGTCCTGACTTTC.

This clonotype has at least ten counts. CDR3 residues: CASSPGDFGNQPQHF. The CDR3 nucleotides read TGTGCCAGCAGTCCTGGAGATTTCGGCAATCAGCCCCAGCATTTT. V and J are TRBV12-3 or TRBV12-4 and TRBJ1-5, with unresolved D. This CDR3 has 15 residues. Trimming took 5 bases from V and 2 from J, leaving 13 bases between them.

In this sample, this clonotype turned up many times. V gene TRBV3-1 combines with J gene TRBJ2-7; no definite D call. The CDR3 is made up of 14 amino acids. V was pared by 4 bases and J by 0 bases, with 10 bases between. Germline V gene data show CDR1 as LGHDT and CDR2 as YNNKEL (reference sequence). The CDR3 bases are TGTGCCAGCAGCCCGGAGCGTTTCTCCTACGAGCAGTACTTC. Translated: CASSPERFSYEQYF.

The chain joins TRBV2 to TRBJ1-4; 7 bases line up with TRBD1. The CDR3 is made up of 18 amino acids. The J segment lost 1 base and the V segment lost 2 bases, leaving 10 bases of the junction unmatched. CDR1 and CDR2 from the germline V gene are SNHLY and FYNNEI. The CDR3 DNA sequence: TGTGCCAGCAGTGAATCGGGGACAGCTGGGGGAACTAATGAAAAACTGTTTTTT. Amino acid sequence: CASSESGTAGGTNEKLFF.

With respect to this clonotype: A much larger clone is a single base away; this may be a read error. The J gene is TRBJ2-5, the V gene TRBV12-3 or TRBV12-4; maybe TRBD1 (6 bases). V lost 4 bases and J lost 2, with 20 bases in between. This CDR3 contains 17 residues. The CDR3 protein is CASSYRTDKPLQETQYF. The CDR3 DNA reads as TGTGCCAGCAGTTACAGGACAGATAAACCGCTACAAGAGACCCAGTACTTC.

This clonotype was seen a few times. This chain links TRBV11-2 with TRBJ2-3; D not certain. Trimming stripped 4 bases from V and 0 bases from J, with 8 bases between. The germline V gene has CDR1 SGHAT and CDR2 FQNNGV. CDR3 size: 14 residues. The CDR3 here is CASSSPPSTDTQYF. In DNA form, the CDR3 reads TGTGCCAGCAGCTCCCCTCCCAGCACAGATACGCAGTATTTT.

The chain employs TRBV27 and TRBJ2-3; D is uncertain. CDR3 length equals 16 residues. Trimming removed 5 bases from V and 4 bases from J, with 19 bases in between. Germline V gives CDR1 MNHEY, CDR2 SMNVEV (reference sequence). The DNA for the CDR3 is TGTGCCAGCAGTCCCTCCGGTACCCGTGGGCCAGATACGCAGTATTTT. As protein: CASSPSGTRGPDTQYF.

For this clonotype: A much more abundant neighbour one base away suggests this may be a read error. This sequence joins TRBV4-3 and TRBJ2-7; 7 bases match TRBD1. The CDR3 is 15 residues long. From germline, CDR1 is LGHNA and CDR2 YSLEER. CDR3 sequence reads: CASRQDRASIYEQYF. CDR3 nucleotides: TGCGCCAGCCGCCAAGACAGGGCCTCCATCTACGAGCAGTACTTC.

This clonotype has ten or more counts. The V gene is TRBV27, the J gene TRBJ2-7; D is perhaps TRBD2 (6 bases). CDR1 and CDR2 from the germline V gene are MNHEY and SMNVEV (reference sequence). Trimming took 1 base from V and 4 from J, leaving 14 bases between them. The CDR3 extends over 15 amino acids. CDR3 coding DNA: TGTGCCAGCAGTTTATTAGGAGGGGCTACATACGAGCAGTACTTC. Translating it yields CASSLLGGATYEQYF.

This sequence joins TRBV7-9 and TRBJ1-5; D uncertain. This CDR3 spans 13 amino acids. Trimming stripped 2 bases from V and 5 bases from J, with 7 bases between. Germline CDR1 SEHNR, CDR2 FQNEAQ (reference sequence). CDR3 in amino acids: CASSLLVDQPQHF. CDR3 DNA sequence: TGTGCCAGCAGCTTACTTGTGGATCAGCCCCAGCATTTT.

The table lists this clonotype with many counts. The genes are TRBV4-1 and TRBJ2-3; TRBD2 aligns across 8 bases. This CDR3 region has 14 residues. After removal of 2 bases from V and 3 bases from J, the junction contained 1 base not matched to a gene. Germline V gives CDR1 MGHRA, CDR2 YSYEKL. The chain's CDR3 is CASSQTSGTDTQYF. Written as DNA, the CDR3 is TGCGCCAGCAGCCAAACTAGCGGTACAGATACGCAGTATTTT.

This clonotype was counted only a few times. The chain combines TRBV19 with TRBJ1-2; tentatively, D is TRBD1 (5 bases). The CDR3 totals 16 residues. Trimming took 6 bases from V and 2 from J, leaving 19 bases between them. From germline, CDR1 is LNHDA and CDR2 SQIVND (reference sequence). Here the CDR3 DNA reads TGTGCCAGTAGCATGAATACCGGGGGATGGAACTATGGCTACACCTTC. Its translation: CASSMNTGGWNYGYTF.

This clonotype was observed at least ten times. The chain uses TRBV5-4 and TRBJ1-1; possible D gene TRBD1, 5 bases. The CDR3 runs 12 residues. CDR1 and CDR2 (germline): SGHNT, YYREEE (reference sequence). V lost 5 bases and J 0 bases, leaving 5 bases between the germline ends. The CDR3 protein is CASRTVNTEAFF. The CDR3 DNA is TGTGCCAGCAGGACAGTGAACACTGAAGCTTTCTTT.